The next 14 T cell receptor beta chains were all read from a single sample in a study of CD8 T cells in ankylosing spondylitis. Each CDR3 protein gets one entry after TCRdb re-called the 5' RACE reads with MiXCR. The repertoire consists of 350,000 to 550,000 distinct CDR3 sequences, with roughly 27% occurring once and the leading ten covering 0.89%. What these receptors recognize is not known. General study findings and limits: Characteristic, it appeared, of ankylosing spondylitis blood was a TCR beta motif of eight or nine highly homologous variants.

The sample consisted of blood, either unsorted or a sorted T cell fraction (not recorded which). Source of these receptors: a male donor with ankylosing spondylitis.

The CDR3 DNA follows: TGTGCCAGCAGCTCGGACAGACAGGAGACCCAGTACTTC. It translates to CASSSDRQETQYF. The chain employs TRBV7-7 and TRBJ2-5, with D possibly being TRBD1 (6 bases). Trimming cost V 4 bases and J 5 bases, with 11 bases left between them. The CDR3 loop spans 13 amino acids. The V gene's germline CDR1 is SSHAT and CDR2 FNYEAQ (reference sequence).

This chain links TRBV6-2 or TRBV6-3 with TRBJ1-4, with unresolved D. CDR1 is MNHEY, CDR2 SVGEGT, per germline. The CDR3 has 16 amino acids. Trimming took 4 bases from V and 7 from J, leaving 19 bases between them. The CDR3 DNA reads TGTGCCAGCAGTTTCGACGGACGCGTCCTTAGTGAAAAACTGTTTTTT. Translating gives CASSFDGRVLSEKLFF.

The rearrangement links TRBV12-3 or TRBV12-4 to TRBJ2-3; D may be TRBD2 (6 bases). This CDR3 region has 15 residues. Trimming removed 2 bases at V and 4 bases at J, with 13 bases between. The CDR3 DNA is TGTGCCAGCAGTTTAATCGGGAGTCCCCCAGATACGCAGTATTTT. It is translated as CASSLIGSPPDTQYF.

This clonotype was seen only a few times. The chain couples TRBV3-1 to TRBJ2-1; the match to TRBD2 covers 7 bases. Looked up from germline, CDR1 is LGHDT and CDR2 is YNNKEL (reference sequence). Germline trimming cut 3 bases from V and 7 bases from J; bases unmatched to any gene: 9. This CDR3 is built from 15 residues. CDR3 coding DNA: TGTGCCAGCAGCCAGGAGACTAGCCGTTATAATGAGCAGTTCTTC. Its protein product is CASSQETSRYNEQFF.

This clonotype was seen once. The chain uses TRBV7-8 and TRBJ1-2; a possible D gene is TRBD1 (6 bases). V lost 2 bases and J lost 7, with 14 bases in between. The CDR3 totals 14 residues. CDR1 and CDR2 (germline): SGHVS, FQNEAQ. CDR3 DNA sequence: TGTGCCAGCAGCTTACTGAACAGGGTTGGTGGCTACACCTTC. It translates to CASSLLNRVGGYTF.

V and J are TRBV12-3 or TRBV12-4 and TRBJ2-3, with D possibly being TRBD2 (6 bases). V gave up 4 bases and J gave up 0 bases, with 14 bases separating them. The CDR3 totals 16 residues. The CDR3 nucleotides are TGTGCCAGCAGTTCTAAGGGAGGAACTAGCACAGATACGCAGTATTTT. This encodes CASSSKGGTSTDTQYF.

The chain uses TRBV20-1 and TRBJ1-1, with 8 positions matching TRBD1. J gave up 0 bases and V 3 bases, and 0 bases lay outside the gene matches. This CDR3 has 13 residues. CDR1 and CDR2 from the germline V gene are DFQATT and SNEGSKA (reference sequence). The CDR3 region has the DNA TGCAGTGCTAGGGGACAGGTGAACACTGAAGCTTTCTTT. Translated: CSARGQVNTEAFF.

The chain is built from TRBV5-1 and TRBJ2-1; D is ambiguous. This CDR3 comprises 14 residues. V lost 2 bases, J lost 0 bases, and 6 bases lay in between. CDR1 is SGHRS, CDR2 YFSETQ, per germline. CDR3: CASSFQSSYNEQFF. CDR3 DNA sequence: TGCGCCAGCAGCTTCCAGAGCTCCTACAATGAGCAGTTCTTC.

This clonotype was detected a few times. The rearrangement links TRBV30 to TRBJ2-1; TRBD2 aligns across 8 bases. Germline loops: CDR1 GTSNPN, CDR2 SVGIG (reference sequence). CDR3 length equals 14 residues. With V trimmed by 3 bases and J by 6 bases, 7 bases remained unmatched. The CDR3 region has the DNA TGTGCCTGGAGAGGTCCCGGGGGGGTCAATGAGCAGTTCTTC. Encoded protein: CAWRGPGGVNEQFF.

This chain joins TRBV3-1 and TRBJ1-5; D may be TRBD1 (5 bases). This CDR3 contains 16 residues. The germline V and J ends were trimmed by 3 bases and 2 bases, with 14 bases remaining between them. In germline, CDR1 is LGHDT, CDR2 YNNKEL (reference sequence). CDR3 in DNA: TGTGCCAGCAGCCAGGGGGGACCGAAGGGCAATCAGCCCCAGCATTTT. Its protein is CASSQGGPKGNQPQHF. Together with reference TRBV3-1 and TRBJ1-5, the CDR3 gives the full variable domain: DTAVSQTPKYLVTQMGNDKSIKCEQNLGHDTMYWYKQDSKKFLKIMFSYNNKELIINETVPNRFSPKSPDKAHLNLHINSLELGDSAVYFCASSQGGPKGNQPQHFGDGTRLSIL.

The CDR3 DNA reads as TGTGCCAGCAGCGTAGCAGGGGCTACTAGCGGGAGTAATGAGCAGTTCTTC. Translated: CASSVAGATSGSNEQFF. The chain is built from TRBV9 and TRBJ2-1; 11 bases align to TRBD2. The CDR3 extends over 17 amino acids. CDR1 and CDR2 (germline): SGDLS, YYNGEE. Unmatched junction bases numbered 9, after V lost 0 bases and J lost 7 bases.

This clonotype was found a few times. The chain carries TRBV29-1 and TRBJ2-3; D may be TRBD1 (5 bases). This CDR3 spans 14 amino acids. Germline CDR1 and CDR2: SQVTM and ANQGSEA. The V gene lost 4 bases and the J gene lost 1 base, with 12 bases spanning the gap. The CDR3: CSVAGHLRTDTQYF. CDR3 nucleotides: TGCAGCGTTGCCGGACATCTCCGCACAGATACGCAGTATTTT.

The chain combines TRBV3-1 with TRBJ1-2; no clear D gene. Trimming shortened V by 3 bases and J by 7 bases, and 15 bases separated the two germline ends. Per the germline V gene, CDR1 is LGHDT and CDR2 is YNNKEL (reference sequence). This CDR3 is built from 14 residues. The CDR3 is CASSQEDARGGYTF. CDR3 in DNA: TGTGCCAGCAGCCAGGAGGACGCTCGAGGTGGCTACACCTTC.

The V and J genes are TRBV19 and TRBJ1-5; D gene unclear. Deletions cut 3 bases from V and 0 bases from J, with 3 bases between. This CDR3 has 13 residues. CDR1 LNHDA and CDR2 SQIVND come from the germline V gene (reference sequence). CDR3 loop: CASSMDSNQPQHF. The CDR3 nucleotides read TGTGCCAGTAGTATGGATAGCAATCAGCCCCAGCATTTT. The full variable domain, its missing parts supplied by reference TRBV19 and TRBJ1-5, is DGGITQSPKYLFRKEGQNVTLSCEQNLNHDAMYWYRQDPGQGLRLIYYSQIVNDFQKGDIAEGYSVSREKKESFPLTVTSAQKNPTAFYLCASSMDSNQPQHFGDGTRLSIL.